Described below is a single TCR beta chain sequence and its context. The sample belongs to a study of PD-L1 blockade in urothelial cancer. In the study overall: Blood was subjected to analysis at 3 weeks (second dose) and 6 weeks following treatment start.

This CDR3 comprises 16 residues. The germline V gene encodes CDR1 WNHNN and CDR2 SYGVQD (reference sequence). V dropped 5 bases and J dropped 4; count of bases not matched to a gene: 7. Produced via immunoSEQ multiplex PCR; TCRdb's table is partial and in-frame only. The table lists about 100,000 clones, about 85% of them singletons. This receptor was identified in a man aged 45 to 65 with urothelial cancer. The gene calls are TRBV10-1 and TRBJ2-1; the match to TRBD2 covers 11 bases. The source was PBMCs, collected around atezolizumab (anti-PD-L1) treatment. CDR3 in amino acids: CASSLGLAGPYNEQFF. DNA for the CDR3: TGCGCCAGCAGTTTAGGACTAGCGGGCCCTTACAATGAGCAGTTCTTC.